This TCR beta chain was observed in a study of early T cells in non-severe SARS-CoV-2 infection. V gave up 6 bases and J gave up 8 bases, with 14 bases separating them. The CDR3 sequence is 13 residues long. Looked up from germline, CDR1 is SEHNR and CDR2 is FQNEAQ (reference sequence). This clonotype came up many times. Individual cDNA molecules were tagged with unique molecular identifiers, the study reported. One entry per CDR3 protein, called by TCRdb with MiXCR from the 5' RACE reads. The sample has some 31,000 distinct CDR3 sequences; 5.7% are singletons. The sequence came from an adult who was a healthcare worker with PCR-confirmed SARS-CoV-2 infection or an uninfected control (not recorded which). Sequencing used whole blood. The chain employs TRBV7-9 and TRBJ2-1; D ambiguous. Here the CDR3 reads CASSPSAADEQFF. The CDR3 nucleotides are TGTGCCAGCAGTCCATCAGCCGCTGATGAGCAGTTCTTC. Together with reference TRBV7-9 and TRBJ2-1, the CDR3 gives the full variable domain: DTGVSQNPRHKITKRGQNVTFRCDPISEHNRLYWYRQTLGQGPEFLTYFQNEAQLEKSRLLSDRFSAERPKGSFSTLEIQRTEQGDSAMYLCASSPSAADEQFFGPGTRLTVL.